This entry is about one T cell receptor beta chain. The antigen is undetermined. There were no patients who had received any treatment before thyroid surgery. Per the study methods: Differences in CDR3 between clinicopathological groups were drawn on to build a classifier intended to discriminate distant-metastatic papillary thyroid cancer patients. Via MiXCR, TCRdb re-called the PCR reads. The V and J calls and clone size come from TCRdb's table, not from the authors' own analysis. Altogether some 42,000 clones are present, less than 30% being singletons, with the ten largest covering about a tenth. V lost 5 bases to trimming and J lost 5 bases; unmatched junction nucleotides: 6. CDR1 is SGHVS and CDR2 is FQNEAQ in the germline V gene. The CDR3 is 13 amino acids. The entry originates in a study of metastatic and nonmetastatic thyroid tumors. On the study more broadly: Malignant and benign thyroid patients had repertoires compared in peripheral blood and tumor or nodule tissue. Study-wide results and limits: In both blood and tumor samples, TCR beta diversity was reported significantly higher for malignant than benign nodules.

The genes are TRBV7-8 and TRBJ2-7; 7 nucleotides align to TRBD2. Sequenced material: blood. The source of this sequence is a male donor with papillary thyroid cancer or a benign thyroid nodule (not recorded which). Some clones in this sample may be carry-over from other donors' samples. The CDR3 coding sequence is TGTGCCAGCAGCCATTATGGGGGGGACGAGCAGTACTTC. Protein: CASSHYGGDEQYF.